The 4 T cell receptor beta chains in this list originate from one sample, sequenced in a study of OX40 agonist ivuxolimab in advanced cancers. Method: immunoSEQ multiplex PCR; TCRdb's copy keeps in-frame clones and lacks some. The sample has tens of thousands of clones; 70% to 90% are singletons. Here the sequenced sample was CD4+ or CD8+ T cells sorted from blood, taken in a trial of the OX40 agonist ivuxolimab. The receptors were sampled from an adult with an advanced solid tumor such as melanoma, head and neck, liver or kidney cancer.

This chain's CDR3 is CASSFLTSGGEQYF. CDR3 nucleotide sequence: TGTGCCAGCAGCTTTTTAACTAGCGGGGGCGAGCAGTACTTC. The gene calls are TRBV7-2 and TRBJ2-7; the match to TRBD2 covers 11 bases. Germline V gene data show CDR1 as SGHTA and CDR2 as FQGNSA. Trimming cost V 3 bases and J 6 bases; bases outside gene matches: 4. The CDR3 extends over 14 amino acids.

This clone was picked up one time. V and J are TRBV28 and TRBJ2-2, with no clear D. Looked up from germline, CDR1 is MDHEN and CDR2 is SYDVKM. Deletions cut 6 bases from V and 7 bases from J, with 9 bases between. The CDR3 loop spans 12 amino acids. The CDR3, as DNA: TGTGCCAGCAGGGACGGGCGCGGGGAGCTGTTTTTT. It encodes CASRDGRGELFF.

This clone was seen just once. The chain combines TRBV11-1 with TRBJ2-1; the match to TRBD2 covers 7 bases. This CDR3 contains 13 residues. The germline V gene has CDR1 SGHAT and CDR2 FQDESV (reference sequence). V was pared by 5 bases and J by 7 bases, with 5 bases of the junction left unmatched. The CDR3 loop reads CASSPGEGNEQFF. CDR3 nucleotide sequence: TGTGCCAGCAGCCCCGGGGAGGGTAATGAGCAGTTCTTC.

This chain links TRBV27 with TRBJ2-1, with 12 bases fitting TRBD2. J gave up 7 bases and V 3 bases, and 1 base lay outside the gene matches. There are 14 residues in the CDR3. Per germline, CDR1 MNHEY and CDR2 SMNVEV (reference sequence). CDR3 DNA: TGTGCCAGCAGTTTTGGACTAGCGGGGAATGAGCAGTTCTTC. Translated, it gives CASSFGLAGNEQFF.